Listed here is a single T cell receptor (beta chain). Germline CDR1 reads MNHEY; CDR2 reads SVGAGI. V gave up 9 bases and J gave up 2 bases; unmatched junction bases: 9. This CDR3 has 14 amino acids. Authors' processing steps: Reference gene primer amplification gave estimated nucleated cell counts. TCRdb keeps only in-frame clones here, not all; method: immunoSEQ multiplex PCR. V and J calls and clone size are as listed in that table; D and trimming were resolved from the DNA. In the table there are about 64,000 clones, about 86% of which are singletons. The data were obtained in a study of blood T cell repertoires in COVID-19. Study context: Whether acute or convalescent, the COVID-19 samples came from the United States, Italy and Spain. From T cells, B-cell-depleted T cells, or PBMCs came the material, which was cDNA or gDNA.

The sequencing input was peripheral blood. The sequence was obtained from a man aged 40-49 years with acute or convalescent COVID-19. The chain carries TRBV6-5 and TRBJ2-7; 8 bases are shared with TRBD1. The CDR3 DNA follows: TGTGCCAGGGACAGGGCTAAACTCACCTACGAGCAGTACTTC. It codes for CARDRAKLTYEQYF.